The rows below give T cell receptor beta chains drawn from one sample of a study of shared clonotypes between healthy human individuals. Method: immunoSEQ multiplex PCR; TCRdb's copy keeps in-frame clones and lacks some. The sample contains millions of clones, approximately 95% of which appear only once. Source material: naive CD8+ T cells sorted from blood. These receptors were taken from a man aged 18 to 30 in good health. Both conserved end residues are part of each CDR3. The D gene is left open where the match is weak. Rows give clone size only sometimes, using once, few, many, or a class for an expanded clone.

d_call,clone_size,j_call,v_call,cdr3_length,cdr3_nt,cdr3_aa
TRBD1,NA,TRBJ2-7,TRBV5-1,12,TGCGCCAGCAGCGGGGACAGTTACGAGCAGTACTTC,CASSGDSYEQYF
NA,NA,TRBJ1-5,TRBV9,14,TGTGCCAGCAGCGTAGGGGGGGGCAATCAGCCCCAGCATTTT,CASSVGGGNQPQHF
TRBD1,NA,TRBJ2-7,TRBV11-2,14,TGTGCCAGCAGCGTGGGACAGGGGAGCTACGAGCAGTACTTC,CASSVGQGSYEQYF
TRBD2,once,TRBJ2-5,TRBV13,13,TGTGCCAGCAGAACGGGAGGGCAAGAGACCCAGTACTTC,CASRTGGQETQYF
NA,NA,TRBJ2-7,TRBV4-1,14,TGCGCCAGCAGCCAAGAAAACGGACCCTACGAGCAGTACTTC,CASSQENGPYEQYF
TRBD1,NA,TRBJ2-2,TRBV6-1,17,TGTGCCAGCAGTGAAAGCATGGGACAGGGTGTCACCGGGGAGCTGTTTTTT,CASSESMGQGVTGELFF
NA,NA,TRBJ2-6,TRBV6-1,15,TGTGCCAGCAGTGAACTTGGCTCTGGGGCCAACGTCCTGACTTTC,CASSELGSGANVLTF
NA,NA,TRBJ1-2,TRBV14,14,TGTGCCAGCAGCCAAGAACCCAACCCCTATGGCTACACCTTC,CASSQEPNPYGYTF
NA,NA,TRBJ2-7,TRBV7-8,13,TGTGCCAGCAGCTTTGGAGTGGGCTACGAGCAGTACTTC,CASSFGVGYEQYF
TRBD2,NA,TRBJ2-7,TRBV6-5,15,TGTGCCAGCAGTTACTTTAGCGGGGGGGTCGACGAGCAGTACTTC,CASSYFSGGVDEQYF
TRBD2,NA,TRBJ2-6,TRBV7-6,21,TGTGCCAGCAGCTTAGAAGGACCCTTTAGCGGGGGCTACTCTGGGGCCAACGTCCTGACTTTC,CASSLEGPFSGGYSGANVLTF